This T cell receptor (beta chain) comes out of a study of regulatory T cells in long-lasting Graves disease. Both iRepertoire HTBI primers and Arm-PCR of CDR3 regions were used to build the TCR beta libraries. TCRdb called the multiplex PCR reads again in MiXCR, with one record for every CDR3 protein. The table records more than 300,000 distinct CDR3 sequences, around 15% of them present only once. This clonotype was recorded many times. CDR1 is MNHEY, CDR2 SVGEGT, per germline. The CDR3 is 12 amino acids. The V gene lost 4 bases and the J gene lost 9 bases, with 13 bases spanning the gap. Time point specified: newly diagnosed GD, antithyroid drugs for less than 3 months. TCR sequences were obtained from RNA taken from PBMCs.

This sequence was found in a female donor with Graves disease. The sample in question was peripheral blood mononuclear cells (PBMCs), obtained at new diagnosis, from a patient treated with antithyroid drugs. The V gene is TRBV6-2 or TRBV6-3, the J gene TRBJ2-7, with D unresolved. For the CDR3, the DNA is TGTGCCAGCAGTTTACCAACTCGTGCGCAGTACTTC. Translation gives CASSLPTRAQYF.